The 24 T cell receptor beta chains below all came from one sample that was sequenced in a study of post-analysis software for immune sequencing data. No antigen has been assigned to these receptors. Carried by the TCR beta cDNA libraries were unique molecular identifiers. TCRdb redid the calling of the PCR reads with MiXCR, one entry per CDR3 protein. The top ten clones hold roughly 10% of a sample with 600,000 to 750,000 distinct CDR3 sequences, 59% of them seen once. Study-wide points: The five TRBV segments detected at higher frequency in patients than in controls included TRBV5-6, TRBV5-1 and TRBV20-1.

Sample: blood. All receptors come from a girl aged 2 to 10 with multiple sclerosis.

V usage is TRBV20-1 and J usage is TRBJ2-3; 9 positions match TRBD1. Germline V gives CDR1 DFQATT, CDR2 SNEGSKA (reference sequence). V shed 7 bases, J shed 3 bases, and the junction held 5 bases outside the gene matches. This CDR3 contains 13 residues. The CDR3 DNA reads TGCAGTGGGCTGGGACAGGGAACAGATACGCAGTATTTT. Protein: CSGLGQGTDTQYF.

This clonotype was seen only once. The chain uses TRBV12-3 or TRBV12-4 and TRBJ2-3, with no clear D. Trimming took 2 bases from V and 4 from J, leaving 13 bases between them. This CDR3 has 15 amino acids. The CDR3 protein is CASSLTGVRPDTQYF. The CDR3 DNA follows: TGTGCCAGCAGTTTAACCGGAGTGCGGCCAGATACGCAGTATTTT.

The rearrangement joins TRBV7-2 to TRBJ2-5; 10 bases align to TRBD1. V lost 5 bases to trimming and J lost 4 bases; unmatched junction nucleotides: 7. Germline V gene lookup returns CDR1 SGHTA and CDR2 FQGNSA. This CDR3 contains 15 residues. CDR3 nucleotides: TGTGCCAGCAGCAGAGCCGGGACAGGGGTAGAGACCCAGTACTTC. Its protein product is CASSRAGTGVETQYF.

This clonotype was found a few times. J is TRBJ2-5 and V is TRBV7-9; the D call may be TRBD1 or TRBD2 (5 bases each). V gave up 7 bases and J gave up 5 bases, with 17 bases separating them. The V gene's germline CDR1 is SEHNR and CDR2 FQNEAQ (reference sequence). This CDR3 comprises 14 residues. Here the CDR3 DNA reads TGTGCCAGCAAGAAGGGGCCCAGGGACGAGACCCAGTACTTC. This gives the protein CASKKGPRDETQYF.

The genes are TRBV11-2 and TRBJ2-5; D is ambiguous. The J call may be in error: the DNA end matches TRBJ2-7 better. In germline, CDR1 is SGHAT, CDR2 FQNNGV. The CDR3 totals 14 residues. In DNA, the CDR3 is TGTGCCAGCAGCTTAGATCCGCTTCCCTACGAGCAGTACTTC. It encodes CASSLDPLPYEQYF.

The chain links TRBV6-6 to TRBJ1-1; possible D gene TRBD1, 6 bases. In germline, CDR1 is MNHNY, CDR2 SVGAGI (reference sequence). The CDR3 spans 13 residues. V lost 7 bases, J lost 3 bases, and 12 bases lay in between. The CDR3 region has the DNA TGTGCCAGCACCCGATACAGGGACACTGAAGCTTTCTTT. Protein product: CASTRYRDTEAFF.

This chain joins TRBV29-1 and TRBJ2-2; D gene ambiguous. V was clipped by 6 bases and J by 6 bases, with 11 bases between them. Germline V gives CDR1 SQVTM, CDR2 ANQGSEA. The CDR3 consists of 12 residues. The CDR3 DNA reads as TGCAGCGTCGCCGACGGACCCGGGGAGCTGTTTTTT. This codes for CSVADGPGELFF.

The CDR3 nucleotides are TGTGCCATCAGTGCGGAGGCGTCTGGGGCCAACGTCCTGACTTTC. Encoded protein: CAISAEASGANVLTF. The chain links TRBV10-3 to TRBJ2-6; possibly TRBD2 for D (5 bases). Between the trimmed V and J ends, which lost 4 bases and 1 base, there was a span of 8 bases. The CDR3 sequence is 15 residues long. Germline values: CDR1 ENHRY, CDR2 SYGVKD.

This clonotype was seen a handful of times. V is TRBV5-1 and J is TRBJ2-1; D might be TRBD2 (5 bases). Deletions cut 2 bases from V and 8 bases from J, with 17 bases between. Germline V gene lookup returns CDR1 SGHRS and CDR2 YFSETQ. The CDR3 totals 15 residues. CDR3 nucleotide sequence: TGCGCCAGCAGCTTAGATCTTGGAGGAATCGATGAGCAGTTCTTC. Protein sequence: CASSLDLGGIDEQFF.

This clonotype turned up a few times. At one end the junction does not follow the germline gene, possibly because of a read error. This chain uses TRBV5-1 with TRBJ1-1; D remains ambiguous. Germline V gives CDR1 SGHRS, CDR2 YFSETQ. There are 14 residues in the CDR3. The CDR3 sequence is CASSLVVMNTEAFF. Here the CDR3 DNA reads TGTGCCAGCAGCTTAGTCGTCATGAACACTGAAGCTTTCTTT.

V and J are TRBV11-2 and TRBJ2-1; the D gene is possibly TRBD2 (6 bases). CDR1 and CDR2 from the germline V gene are SGHAT and FQNNGV. Trimming left V 4 bases short and J 6 bases short, with 22 bases between. The CDR3 has 17 residues. The CDR3: CASSSAPSGVARNEQFF. The CDR3 coding sequence is TGTGCCAGCAGCTCGGCCCCCTCGGGGGTCGCCCGCAATGAGCAGTTCTTC.

The genes are TRBV4-1 and TRBJ2-5, with a possible D match to TRBD1 (6 bases). V was trimmed by 0 bases and J by 2 bases, leaving 13 bases between them. This CDR3 spans 16 amino acids. Germline V lookup: CDR1 MGHRA, CDR2 YSYEKL. For the CDR3, the DNA is TGCGCCAGCAGCCAAGAGGGCAGGGGTGGACAAGAGACCCAGTACTTC. This translates into CASSQEGRGGQETQYF.

The chain carries TRBV29-1 and TRBJ2-1, with 7 bases that match TRBD2. Germline V gene sequence: CDR1 SQVTM, CDR2 ANQGSEA. The CDR3 consists of 13 residues. J gave up 0 bases and V 6 bases, and 2 bases lay outside the gene matches. The CDR3 sequence is CSVTSASYNEQFF. The DNA of the CDR3 is TGCAGCGTCACTAGCGCCTCCTACAATGAGCAGTTCTTC.

V gene TRBV4-2 combines with J gene TRBJ2-3; D not resolved. Germline V gives CDR1 LGHNA, CDR2 YNFKEQ. V was pared by 0 bases and J by 4 bases, with 11 bases between. This CDR3 contains 15 residues. CDR3 protein: CASSQERGNPDTQYF. For the CDR3, the DNA is TGTGCCAGCAGCCAAGAGCGTGGCAACCCAGATACGCAGTATTTT.

This sequence joins TRBV12-3 or TRBV12-4 and TRBJ1-5; 8 nucleotides line up with TRBD1. V lost 7 bases and J lost 0; bases outside the gene matches: 11. This CDR3 is built from 17 residues. The CDR3 loop is CASKFGGQAHSNQPQHF. The CDR3 DNA reads as TGTGCCAGCAAGTTTGGGGGACAGGCCCATAGCAATCAGCCCCAGCATTTT.

A few counts support this clonotype. The rearrangement joins TRBV15 to TRBJ2-7, with D possibly being TRBD1 (6 bases). This CDR3 comprises 19 residues. V lost 0 bases, J lost 0 bases, and 21 bases lay in between. Germline values: CDR1 LNHNV, CDR2 YYDKDF (reference sequence). The CDR3 protein is CATSRDWPQRQVSSYEQYF. The CDR3, as DNA: TGTGCCACCAGCAGAGACTGGCCCCAACGACAGGTATCCTCCTACGAGCAGTACTTC. Filled out from reference TRBV15 and TRBJ2-7, the complete variable domain reads DAMVIQNPRYQVTQFGKPVTLSCSQTLNHNVMYWYQQKSSQAPKLLFHYYDKDFNNEADTPDNFQSRRPNTSFCFLDIRSPGLGDTAMYLCATSRDWPQRQVSSYEQYFGPGTRLTVT.

The J gene is TRBJ2-3, the V gene TRBV29-1; D unclear. This CDR3 comprises 13 residues. CDR1 and CDR2 (germline): SQVTM, ANQGSEA. The V end lost 7 bases, the J end lost 2 bases, and 13 bases lay between the germline ends. In DNA, the CDR3 is TGCAGCGGAGAAGAGCAGTTCACAGATACGCAGTATTTT. Its translation: CSGEEQFTDTQYF.

The CDR3 sequence: CSARPGTSQETQYF. The CDR3 nucleotides are TGCAGTGCTAGGCCCGGGACTAGCCAAGAGACCCAGTACTTC. The chain uses TRBV20-1 and TRBJ2-5; 8 bases are shared with TRBD2. Germline CDR1 and CDR2: DFQATT and SNEGSKA (reference sequence). J lost 1 base, V lost 3 bases, and 4 bases had no gene match. The CDR3 totals 14 residues.

In this sample, this clonotype turned up a few times. V usage is TRBV6-5 and J usage is TRBJ1-2; 9 bases are shared with TRBD1. The CDR3 is 12 amino acids. V shed 7 bases and J 7 bases; nucleotides not matched to a gene: 4. CDR1 and CDR2 (germline): MNHEY, SVGAGI. In DNA form, the CDR3 reads TGTGCCAGCACCTCGACAGGGGGTGGCTACACCTTC. Translating it yields CASTSTGGGYTF.

The chain links TRBV11-2 to TRBJ2-5; 10 bases line up with TRBD2. The junction had 12 bases not matched to a gene; V was cut back by 2 bases and J by 6 bases. Germline loops: CDR1 SGHAT, CDR2 FQNNGV. The CDR3 loop spans 17 amino acids. CDR3 nucleotide sequence: TGTGCCAGCAGCTTATCGGTAGCGGGGGGCCCGTTAAAGACCCAGTACTTC. This encodes CASSLSVAGGPLKTQYF.

The CDR3 loop is CSASQTGSLTTNEKLFF. In DNA, the CDR3 is TGCAGTGCTTCACAAACAGGGAGCCTTACAACTAATGAAAAACTGTTTTTT. The chain combines TRBV20-1 with TRBJ1-4, with TRBD1 as a possible D gene (6 bases). Trimming took off 5 bases at V and 0 bases at J, with 19 bases between the two ends. The germline V gene has CDR1 DFQATT and CDR2 SNEGSKA (reference sequence). This CDR3 spans 17 amino acids.

The V call is TRBV29-1, the J call TRBJ1-1; possibly TRBD1 for D (6 bases). CDR1 SQVTM and CDR2 ANQGSEA come from the germline V gene. The CDR3 totals 15 residues. V lost 5 bases and J 1 base, leaving 17 bases between the germline ends. The CDR3 sequence is CSVQPTGTPNTEAFF. CDR3 nucleotides: TGCAGCGTTCAACCCACCGGGACACCGAACACTGAAGCTTTCTTT.

V gene TRBV5-6 combines with J gene TRBJ1-3; the D is unclear. Trimming shortened V by 1 base and J by 3 bases, and 8 bases separated the two germline ends. The CDR3 is 14 residues long. Looked up from germline, CDR1 is SGHDT and CDR2 is YYEEEE. The CDR3 DNA reads as TGTGCCAGCAGCTTGCAAGCGATTGGAAACACCATATATTTT. Protein sequence: CASSLQAIGNTIYF.

J is TRBJ2-1 and V is TRBV20-1; 11 bases agree with TRBD2. The CDR3 length is 15 residues. The germline gives CDR1 DFQATT, CDR2 SNEGSKA (reference sequence). After removal of 0 bases from V and 6 bases from J, the junction contained 4 bases not matched to a gene. In DNA, the CDR3 is TGCAGTGCTAGAGATTGGCTAGCGGGGGGCAATGAGCAGTTCTTC. Its protein is CSARDWLAGGNEQFF.